This T cell receptor (beta chain) was identified in a study of T cells in Graves' hyperthyroidism and ophthalmopathy. The wider study: Blood from the periphery was taken at initial diagnosis, before any treatment.

Amplified regions were TCR beta CDR3 sequences from RNA transcripts. Initially, a first-round RT-PCR of the TCR CDR3 employed the HTBI primer set. TCRdb independently ran MiXCR on the multiplex PCR reads; one entry per CDR3 protein. This table holds about 840,000 distinct CDR3 sequences, 38% found once. There are 10 residues in the CDR3. In germline, CDR1 is SEHNR, CDR2 FQNEAQ (reference sequence). Trimming removed 8 bases from V and 9 bases from J, with 10 bases in between. Note on this clonotype: Its antigen remains unknown.

Notes on the study in general: Most thyroid clonotypes that were expanded above 0.001 also turned up in blood.

This chain joins TRBV7-9 and TRBJ2-5; D not resolved. This TCR was sampled from a man between 18 and 29 years old with Graves' hyperthyroidism. Sequencing input: blood. The CDR3 nucleotides are TGTGCCAGCGGTGGGTCGTCCCAGTACTTC. Translation gives CASGGSSQYF.